The rows below give T cell receptor beta chains drawn from one sample of a study of CD8 T cells in Susac syndrome. In TCRdb, the immunoSEQ multiplex PCR reads were re-called with MiXCR into one record per CDR3 protein. This table holds almost 450,000 distinct CDR3 sequences, approximately 85% found once. The sample comprised CD8+ T cells from PBMCs. The receptors derive from a human donor with multiple sclerosis. Each CDR3 is given with its conserved first and last residue. Fields, in order: J gene, D gene, clone size, V gene, CDR3 protein, CDR3 DNA. The D gene is left open where the match is weak. The size field is filled for only some rows; it gives once, few, many or a size class.

j_gene: TRBJ2-1
d_gene: .
abundance: .
v_gene: TRBV4-1
CDR3aa: CASSQGREQFF
CDR3nt: TGCGCCAGCAGCCAGGGACGGGAGCAGTTCTTC

j_gene: TRBJ2-3
d_gene: .
abundance: once
v_gene: TRBV4-1
CDR3aa: CASSPQGEGADTQYF
CDR3nt: TGCGCCAGCAGCCCGCAGGGGGAGGGGGCAGATACGCAGTATTTT

j_gene: TRBJ1-1
d_gene: .
abundance: .
v_gene: TRBV2
CDR3aa: CASSLDSFTEAFF
CDR3nt: TGTGCCAGCAGCTTGGACAGTTTCACTGAAGCTTTCTTT

j_gene: TRBJ2-7
d_gene: .
abundance: .
v_gene: TRBV4-1
CDR3aa: CASSQWGDEQYF
CDR3nt: TGCGCCAGCAGCCAATGGGGTGACGAGCAGTACTTC

j_gene: TRBJ2-7
d_gene: TRBD1
abundance: .
v_gene: TRBV20-1
CDR3aa: CSAVGRTGAGEQYF
CDR3nt: TGCAGTGCTGTTGGAAGGACAGGGGCGGGCGAGCAGTACTTC

j_gene: TRBJ2-3
d_gene: .
abundance: .
v_gene: TRBV7-9
CDR3aa: CASSPPIGAATEYF
CDR3nt: TGTGCCAGCAGCCCTCCAATCGGCGCCGCGACCGAGTATTTT

j_gene: TRBJ1-5
d_gene: TRBD1
abundance: .
v_gene: TRBV12-3/TRBV12-4
CDR3aa: CASSLFDRGNQPQHF
CDR3nt: TGTGCCAGCAGTTTGTTCGACAGGGGCAATCAGCCCCAGCATTTT

j_gene: TRBJ2-1
d_gene: TRBD2
abundance: .
v_gene: TRBV7-4
CDR3aa: CASSLALGGTSGDNEQFF
CDR3nt: TGTGCCAGCAGCTTAGCACTCGGTGGGACTAGCGGAGACAATGAGCAGTTCTTC

j_gene: TRBJ2-7
d_gene: .
abundance: few
v_gene: TRBV4-1
CDR3aa: CASSQDPEDAGEQYF
CDR3nt: TGCGCCAGCAGCCAAGATCCGGAGGATGCCGGCGAGCAGTACTTC

j_gene: TRBJ2-2
d_gene: .
abundance: .
v_gene: TRBV20-1
CDR3aa: CSARDLAGSPGELFF
CDR3nt: TGCAGTGCTAGGGACCTGGCCGGATCCCCCGGGGAGCTGTTTTTT

j_gene: TRBJ2-7
d_gene: .
abundance: .
v_gene: TRBV29-1
CDR3aa: CSVELGQSSYEQYF
CDR3nt: TGCAGCGTTGAACTAGGCCAGAGCTCCTACGAGCAGTACTTC

j_gene: TRBJ1-2
d_gene: TRBD1
abundance: .
v_gene: TRBV3-1
CDR3aa: CASSRQGTGETNYGYTF
CDR3nt: TGTGCCAGCAGCCGACAGGGGACAGGAGAAACCAACTATGGCTACACCTTC

j_gene: TRBJ1-2
d_gene: TRBD1
abundance: .
v_gene: TRBV11-2
CDR3aa: CASSLAPGTGGRGYTF
CDR3nt: TGTGCCAGCAGCTTAGCCCCAGGGACAGGGGGCCGTGGCTACACCTTC

j_gene: TRBJ1-5
d_gene: .
abundance: .
v_gene: TRBV12-3/TRBV12-4
CDR3aa: CASSWGLNINQPQHF
CDR3nt: TGTGCCAGCAGTTGGGGATTGAATATCAATCAGCCCCAGCATTTT

j_gene: TRBJ2-7
d_gene: TRBD2
abundance: .
v_gene: TRBV6-2/TRBV6-3
CDR3aa: CASSLTSGRAGEQYF
CDR3nt: TGTGCCAGCAGTCTCACTAGCGGGAGGGCGGGCGAGCAGTACTTC

j_gene: TRBJ2-1
d_gene: .
abundance: once
v_gene: TRBV27
CDR3aa: CASSLAAWTNEQFF
CDR3nt: TGTGCCAGCAGTTTGGCGGCGTGGACGAATGAGCAGTTCTTC

j_gene: TRBJ2-1
d_gene: TRBD2
abundance: .
v_gene: TRBV11-3
CDR3aa: CASSFAGGRNEQFF
CDR3nt: TGTGCCAGCAGCTTTGCGGGGGGGCGGAATGAGCAGTTCTTC

j_gene: TRBJ1-2
d_gene: TRBD1
abundance: .
v_gene: TRBV6-1
CDR3aa: CASSEWGGQGDGYTF
CDR3nt: TGTGCCAGCAGTGAATGGGGAGGGCAGGGGGATGGCTACACCTTC

j_gene: TRBJ2-1
d_gene: TRBD2
abundance: .
v_gene: TRBV30
CDR3aa: CAWSGLAGSPEQFF
CDR3nt: TGTGCCTGGAGTGGACTAGCGGGGTCCCCTGAGCAGTTCTTC

j_gene: TRBJ2-7
d_gene: TRBD1
abundance: .
v_gene: TRBV4-1
CDR3aa: CASSPVGTGGDEQYF
CDR3nt: TGCGCCAGCAGCCCAGTAGGGACAGGGGGCGACGAGCAGTACTTC

j_gene: TRBJ2-3
d_gene: TRBD2
abundance: .
v_gene: TRBV9
CDR3aa: CASSSPASGGTDTQYF
CDR3nt: TGTGCCAGCAGCTCCCCGGCTAGCGGGGGCACAGATACGCAGTATTTT

j_gene: TRBJ1-2
d_gene: TRBD1
abundance: once
v_gene: TRBV5-4
CDR3aa: CASSTDRGNTGYTF
CDR3nt: TGTGCCAGCAGCACGGACAGGGGCAATACTGGCTACACCTTC

j_gene: TRBJ1-5
d_gene: TRBD1
abundance: .
v_gene: TRBV4-2
CDR3aa: CASSQLPTGTASNQPQHF
CDR3nt: TGTGCCAGCAGCCAACTGCCCACCGGGACAGCTAGCAATCAGCCCCAGCATTTT

j_gene: TRBJ1-1
d_gene: TRBD1
abundance: .
v_gene: TRBV11-2
CDR3aa: CASSSLGDRLMNTEAFF
CDR3nt: TGTGCCAGCAGCTCACTCGGGGACAGACTAATGAACACTGAAGCTTTCTTT

j_gene: TRBJ2-5
d_gene: .
abundance: .
v_gene: TRBV12-3/TRBV12-4
CDR3aa: CASSWLEGIYQETQYF
CDR3nt: TGTGCCAGCAGTTGGTTAGAGGGGATATACCAAGAGACCCAGTACTTC

j_gene: TRBJ1-1
d_gene: TRBD1
abundance: .
v_gene: TRBV19
CDR3aa: CASSVGTVEAFF
CDR3nt: TGTGCCAGTAGTGTAGGGACAGTCGAAGCTTTCTTT

j_gene: TRBJ2-1
d_gene: .
abundance: .
v_gene: TRBV5-4
CDR3aa: CASSRYRLVGAHNEQFF
CDR3nt: TGTGCCAGCAGCCGTTATCGTCTAGTGGGGGCTCACAATGAGCAGTTCTTC

j_gene: TRBJ2-7
d_gene: TRBD1
abundance: .
v_gene: TRBV24-1
CDR3aa: CATSDTRDRALSYEQYF
CDR3nt: TGTGCCACCAGTGATACCCGTGACAGGGCCCTCTCCTACGAGCAGTACTTC

j_gene: TRBJ2-1
d_gene: TRBD2
abundance: .
v_gene: TRBV28
CDR3aa: CASRTLAEYNEQFF
CDR3nt: TGTGCCAGCAGGACACTAGCGGAGTACAATGAGCAGTTCTTC

j_gene: TRBJ2-7
d_gene: TRBD1
abundance: few
v_gene: TRBV6-1
CDR3aa: CASSASGQVTYEQYF
CDR3nt: TGTGCCAGCAGTGCATCGGGACAGGTGACCTACGAGCAGTACTTC

j_gene: TRBJ2-7
d_gene: TRBD1
abundance: .
v_gene: TRBV6-2/TRBV6-3
CDR3aa: CASSSPGTGYEQYF
CDR3nt: TGTGCCAGCAGTTCCCCGGGGACAGGCTACGAGCAGTACTTC

j_gene: TRBJ1-1
d_gene: TRBD1
abundance: .
v_gene: TRBV4-1
CDR3aa: CASSHAGTGNAAFF
CDR3nt: TGCGCCAGCAGCCATGCCGGGACAGGGAACGCAGCTTTCTTT

j_gene: TRBJ2-1
d_gene: TRBD1
abundance: .
v_gene: TRBV19
CDR3aa: CASSSTGGRNEQFF
CDR3nt: TGTGCCAGTAGTTCGACAGGGGGCAGGAATGAGCAGTTCTTC

j_gene: TRBJ2-1
d_gene: .
abundance: .
v_gene: TRBV4-1
CDR3aa: CASSQDPKGGEQFF
CDR3nt: TGCGCCAGCAGCCAAGACCCTAAAGGGGGGGAGCAGTTCTTC

j_gene: TRBJ2-7
d_gene: TRBD1
abundance: few
v_gene: TRBV30
CDR3aa: CAWSLGQGVNEQYF
CDR3nt: TGTGCCTGGAGCCTGGGACAGGGAGTGAACGAGCAGTACTTC

j_gene: TRBJ1-5
d_gene: .
abundance: .
v_gene: TRBV4-1
CDR3aa: CASSQDFISSNQPQHF
CDR3nt: TGCGCCAGCAGCCAAGATTTTATCAGTAGCAATCAGCCCCAGCATTTT

j_gene: TRBJ1-1
d_gene: TRBD1
abundance: .
v_gene: TRBV29-1
CDR3aa: CSADRAEAFF
CDR3nt: TGCAGCGCAGACAGGGCAGAAGCTTTCTTT

j_gene: TRBJ1-2
d_gene: .
abundance: .
v_gene: TRBV6-6
CDR3aa: CAGGPPGGYTF
CDR3nt: TGTGCCGGCGGACCCCCGGGCGGCTACACCTTC

j_gene: TRBJ2-7
d_gene: .
abundance: .
v_gene: TRBV5-4
CDR3aa: CASSLHLGQEQYF
CDR3nt: TGTGCCAGCAGCCTACACCTCGGACAGGAGCAGTACTTC

j_gene: TRBJ2-6
d_gene: .
abundance: .
v_gene: TRBV12-3/TRBV12-4
CDR3aa: CASSRLGANVLTF
CDR3nt: TGTGCCAGCAGTCGCTTGGGGGCCAACGTCCTGACTTTC

j_gene: TRBJ2-7
d_gene: .
abundance: .
v_gene: TRBV28
CDR3aa: CARGDGSYEQYF
CDR3nt: TGTGCCAGAGGAGACGGCTCCTACGAGCAGTACTTC

j_gene: TRBJ1-5
d_gene: .
abundance: once
v_gene: TRBV7-8
CDR3aa: CASSGGRAPYQPQHF
CDR3nt: TGTGCCAGCAGTGGAGGCAGGGCGCCTTATCAGCCCCAGCATTTT